This record concerns one T cell receptor beta chain sequence. This record comes from a study of T cell changes during pregnancy in multiple sclerosis. The repertoire was sequenced with immunoSEQ multiplex PCR; TCRdb's copy has only in-frame clones and lacks some. The data contain about 86,000 clones, less than 95% of them seen just once; the ten biggest clones take up about 1.8%. There are 15 residues in the CDR3. The V gene's germline CDR1 is MNHNY and CDR2 SVGAGI (reference sequence). Trimming pared 6 bases from V and 6 bases from J, leaving 19 bases between. The chain carries TRBV6-6 and TRBJ2-3; D may be TRBD2 (6 bases). The source of this sequence is a female donor in good health, enrolled as a control in a pregnancy study. Sequencing used peripheral blood, obtained in the first trimester of pregnancy. CDR3 coding DNA: TGTGCCAGCAGCCTCGGGCTAGCGCCTTCGGATACGCAGTATTTT. It encodes CASSLGLAPSDTQYF.